These T cell receptor beta chains were read from a single sample in a study of T cells expressing NK-cell markers. TCRdb re-called the 5' RACE reads and shows each CDR3 protein once, DNA omitted. The sample data list 500,000 to 700,000 distinct CDR3 sequences. The sample was blood T cells: a sorted CD56 or NKG2C T cell subset, CD4+ or CD8+ T cells, or bulk PBMC T cells (not recorded which). These receptors were taken from a young man in good health. The CDR3 runs from the conserved cysteine through the conserved F or W. Each record gives: CDR3 protein, V gene, J gene.

CASSPFVAGYNEQFF	TRBV18	TRBJ2-1
CASSEDTFSYEQYF	TRBV12-3/TRBV12-4	TRBJ2-7
CASRRGGLAGNNEQFF	TRBV2	TRBJ2-1
CSARDWTGGAGSPLHF	TRBV20-1	TRBJ1-6
CASSEALAGQETQYF	TRBV25-1	TRBJ2-5
CSVGDWWSSYEQYF	TRBV29-1	TRBJ2-7
CASSLNRPGADTQYF	TRBV7-3	TRBJ2-3
CASSAHRPGGTDTQYF	TRBV7-8	TRBJ2-3
CASSRIPTGVKETQYF	TRBV5-1	TRBJ2-5
CASSSTPGLAGYNEQFF	TRBV7-6	TRBJ2-1
CASSLPPEGVQETQYF	TRBV7-9	TRBJ2-5
CSAPDRNSGANVLTF	TRBV20-1	TRBJ2-6
CASSFAGYNEQFF	TRBV7-3	TRBJ2-1
CASRALGQETQYF	TRBV14	TRBJ2-5
CASSQVHLVSSYNEQFF	TRBV4-1	TRBJ2-1
CASSLEGGAAQETQYF	TRBV5-1	TRBJ2-5
CSAPLRGDNEQYF	TRBV20-1	TRBJ2-7
CASSLAGVTYNEQFF	TRBV27	TRBJ2-1
CSAPYGDTQYF	TRBV20-1	TRBJ2-3
CSARDFPGQGLNTEAFF	TRBV20-1	TRBJ1-1
CASSLAGTGSYNEQFF	TRBV7-2	TRBJ2-1
CASSLTEGNEQYF	TRBV12-3/TRBV12-4	TRBJ2-7
CASTPGQSSSYNEQFF	TRBV9	TRBJ2-1
CASSLRARGGYGYTF	TRBV12-3/TRBV12-4	TRBJ1-2
CASSQDPTSGSSYNEQFF	TRBV4-2	TRBJ2-1
CASSKGDRGRWSYEQYF	TRBV21-1	TRBJ2-7
CASSGKGGQGEGEQFF	TRBV5-6	TRBJ2-1
CASSFGPVLLEPGLGTGEQYF	TRBV11-1	TRBJ2-7
CASTKPGGRFTYEQYF	TRBV6-2/TRBV6-3	TRBJ2-7
CSASSGRTDTQYF	TRBV20-1	TRBJ2-3
CASSLVGRNEQFF	TRBV7-2	TRBJ2-1
CSARADWGPPGNEQFF	TRBV20-1	TRBJ2-1
CASSSVGAWASNQPQHF	TRBV6-5	TRBJ1-5
CASSESSTGDTQYF	TRBV2	TRBJ2-3
CATSTRDSEETQYF	TRBV15	TRBJ2-5
CASSGAGTPINEQFF	TRBV7-2	TRBJ2-1
CASGPGLAGVRETQYF	TRBV12-5	TRBJ2-5
CASSPIEENTIYF	TRBV7-8	TRBJ1-3
CATSRERPSSYNEQFF	TRBV15	TRBJ2-1
CATSDQPGTGEETQYF	TRBV24-1	TRBJ2-5
CASSFSGRAEETQYF	TRBV9	TRBJ2-5
CASSLGRTRANEQFF	TRBV28	TRBJ2-1
CSVSRPGRYTEAFF	TRBV29-1	TRBJ1-1
CASKPRGMNTEAFF	TRBV19	TRBJ1-1
CSGAFANAGLVGYTF	TRBV29-1	TRBJ1-2
CASTPTPQLYNEQFF	TRBV12-3/TRBV12-4	TRBJ2-1
CASSLVLAGGTSGTDTQYF	TRBV7-6	TRBJ2-3
CASSISASGGNEQFF	TRBV19	TRBJ2-1
CASSLLRQLNTEAFF	TRBV7-2	TRBJ1-1